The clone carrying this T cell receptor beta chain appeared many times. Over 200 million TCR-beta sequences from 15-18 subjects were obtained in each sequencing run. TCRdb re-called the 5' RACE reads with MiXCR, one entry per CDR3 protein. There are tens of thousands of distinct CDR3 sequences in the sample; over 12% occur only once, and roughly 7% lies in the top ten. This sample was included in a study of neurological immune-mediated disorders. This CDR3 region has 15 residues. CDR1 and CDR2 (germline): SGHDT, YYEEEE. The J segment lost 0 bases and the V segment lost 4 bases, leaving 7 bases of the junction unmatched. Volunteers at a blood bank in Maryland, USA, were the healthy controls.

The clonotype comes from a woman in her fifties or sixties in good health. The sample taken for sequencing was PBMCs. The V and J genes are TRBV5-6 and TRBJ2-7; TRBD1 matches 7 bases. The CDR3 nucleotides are TGTGCCAGCAGCCTATTCCGGGACAGCTCCTACGAGCAGTACTTC. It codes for CASSLFRDSSYEQYF.